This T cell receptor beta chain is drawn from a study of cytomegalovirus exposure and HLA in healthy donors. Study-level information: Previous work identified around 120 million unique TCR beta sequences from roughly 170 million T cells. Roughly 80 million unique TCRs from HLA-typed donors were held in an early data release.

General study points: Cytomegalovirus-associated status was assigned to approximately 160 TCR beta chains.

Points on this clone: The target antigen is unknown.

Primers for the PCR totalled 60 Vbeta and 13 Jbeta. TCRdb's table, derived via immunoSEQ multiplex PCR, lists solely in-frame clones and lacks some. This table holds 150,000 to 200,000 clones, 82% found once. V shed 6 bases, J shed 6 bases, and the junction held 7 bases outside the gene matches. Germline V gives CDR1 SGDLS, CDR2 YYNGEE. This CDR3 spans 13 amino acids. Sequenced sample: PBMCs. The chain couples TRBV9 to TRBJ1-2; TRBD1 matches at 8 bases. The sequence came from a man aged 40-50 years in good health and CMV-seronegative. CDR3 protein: CASTTGGGNGYTF. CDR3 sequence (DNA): TGTGCCAGCACCACAGGGGGGGGGAATGGCTACACCTTC.